The clone carrying this T cell receptor beta chain was observed a handful of times. Reverse transcribing all isolated RNA meant expressed TCRB transcripts were sequenced. Some clones are missing from TCRdb's copy, which holds only in-frame ones; the method was immunoSEQ multiplex PCR. The sample contains about 320,000 clones, about 14% of which appear only once. This sample was taken from a study of beta chain features in type 1 diabetes. Every donor had blood drawn once into heparin, approximately 120 mL on average. Germline V lookup: CDR1 SGHVS, CDR2 FNYEAQ. The CDR3 loop spans 15 amino acids. The V and J ends lost 1 base and 2 bases respectively, with 10 bases between them.

The receptor was derived from a man under 40 in good health. V is TRBV7-6 and J is TRBJ2-3; perhaps TRBD1 as D (5 bases). The sample consisted of central memory CD4+ T cells from blood. The CDR3 DNA reads as TGTGCCAGCAGCTTAGGGCAGGGCATCACAGATACGCAGTATTTT. Translation: CASSLGQGITDTQYF. Drawing the rest from reference TRBV7-6 and TRBJ2-3, the complete variable domain is GAGVSQSPRYKVTKRGQDVALRCDPISGHVSLYWYRQALGQGPEFLTYFNYEAQQDKSGLPNDRFSAERPEGSISTLTIQRTEQRDSAMYRCASSLGQGITDTQYFGPGTRLTVL.